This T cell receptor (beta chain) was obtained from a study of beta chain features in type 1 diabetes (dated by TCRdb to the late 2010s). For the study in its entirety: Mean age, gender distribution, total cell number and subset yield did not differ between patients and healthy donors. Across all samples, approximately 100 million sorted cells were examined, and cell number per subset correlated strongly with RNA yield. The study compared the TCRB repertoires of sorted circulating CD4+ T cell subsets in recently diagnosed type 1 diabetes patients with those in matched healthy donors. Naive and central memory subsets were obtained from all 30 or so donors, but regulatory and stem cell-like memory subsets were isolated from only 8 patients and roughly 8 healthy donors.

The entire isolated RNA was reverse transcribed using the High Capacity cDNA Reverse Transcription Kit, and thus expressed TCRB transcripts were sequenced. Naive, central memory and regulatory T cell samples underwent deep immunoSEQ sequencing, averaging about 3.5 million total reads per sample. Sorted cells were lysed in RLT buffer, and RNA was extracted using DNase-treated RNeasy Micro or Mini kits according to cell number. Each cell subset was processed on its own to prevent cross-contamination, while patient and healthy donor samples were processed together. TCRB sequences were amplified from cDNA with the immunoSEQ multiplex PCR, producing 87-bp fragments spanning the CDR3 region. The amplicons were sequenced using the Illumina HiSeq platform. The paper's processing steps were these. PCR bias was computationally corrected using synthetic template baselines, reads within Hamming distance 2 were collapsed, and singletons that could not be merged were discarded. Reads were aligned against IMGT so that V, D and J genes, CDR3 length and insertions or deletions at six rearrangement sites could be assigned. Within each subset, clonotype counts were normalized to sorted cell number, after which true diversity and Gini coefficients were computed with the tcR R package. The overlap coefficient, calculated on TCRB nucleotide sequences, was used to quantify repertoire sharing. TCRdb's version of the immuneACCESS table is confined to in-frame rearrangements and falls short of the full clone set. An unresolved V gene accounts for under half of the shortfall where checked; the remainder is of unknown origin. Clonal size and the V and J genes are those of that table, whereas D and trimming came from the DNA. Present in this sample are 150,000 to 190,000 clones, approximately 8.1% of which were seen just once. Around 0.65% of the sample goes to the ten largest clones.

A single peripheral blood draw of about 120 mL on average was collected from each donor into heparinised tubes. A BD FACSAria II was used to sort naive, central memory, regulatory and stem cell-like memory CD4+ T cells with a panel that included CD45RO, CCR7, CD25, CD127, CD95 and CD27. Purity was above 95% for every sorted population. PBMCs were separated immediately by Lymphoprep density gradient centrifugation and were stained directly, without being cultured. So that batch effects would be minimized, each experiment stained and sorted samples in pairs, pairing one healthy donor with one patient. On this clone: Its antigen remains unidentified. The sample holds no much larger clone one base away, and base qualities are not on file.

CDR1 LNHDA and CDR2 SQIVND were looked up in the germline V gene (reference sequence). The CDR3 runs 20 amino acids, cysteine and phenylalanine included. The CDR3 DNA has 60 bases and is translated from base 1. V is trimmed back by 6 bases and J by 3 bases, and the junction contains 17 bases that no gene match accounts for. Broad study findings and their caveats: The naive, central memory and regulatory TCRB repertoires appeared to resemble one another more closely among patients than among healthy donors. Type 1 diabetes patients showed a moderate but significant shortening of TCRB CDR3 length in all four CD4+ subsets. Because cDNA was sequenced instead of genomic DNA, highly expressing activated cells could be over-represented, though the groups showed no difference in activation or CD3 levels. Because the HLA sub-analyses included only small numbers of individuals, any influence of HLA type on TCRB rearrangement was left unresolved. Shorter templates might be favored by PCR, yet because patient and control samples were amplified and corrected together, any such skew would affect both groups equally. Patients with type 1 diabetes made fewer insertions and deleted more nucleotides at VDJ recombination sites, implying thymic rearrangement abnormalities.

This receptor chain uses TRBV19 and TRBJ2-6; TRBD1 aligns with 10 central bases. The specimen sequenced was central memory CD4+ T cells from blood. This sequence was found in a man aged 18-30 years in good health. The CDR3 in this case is CASRLILTGTGVFGANVLTF. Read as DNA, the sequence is TGTGCCAGTAGGTTAATCCTTACCGGGACAGGGGTGTTTGGGGCCAACGTCCTGACTTTC.